This record looks at one TCR beta chain sequence and its context. Its antigen is undetermined. There are 16 residues in the CDR3. Trimming left V 0 bases short and J 1 base short, with 9 bases between. The germline V gene encodes CDR1 MGHRA and CDR2 YSYEKL. The sample originates from a study of beta chain features in type 1 diabetes. Study observations and caveats: A PCR bias possibly favoring shorter templates would apply equally to patients and controls. The influence of HLA type on TCRB rearrangement stayed undetermined.

Expressed TCRB transcripts were sequenced, since all the RNA that had been isolated was reverse transcribed. The study sequenced naive, central memory and regulatory T cell samples to an average of about 3.6 million reads. Assay used: immunoSEQ multiplex PCR; TCRdb lists only in-frame clones, some missing. The sample carries hundreds of thousands of clones, about 14% recorded once. This chain joins TRBV4-1 and TRBJ2-2; tentatively, D is TRBD2 (6 bases). The clonotype comes from a young man in good health. The sequencing input was naive CD4+ T cells from blood. The CDR3 is CASSQDGRLNTGELFF. The CDR3 DNA is TGCGCCAGCAGCCAAGATGGGAGGTTGAACACCGGGGAGCTGTTTTTT.